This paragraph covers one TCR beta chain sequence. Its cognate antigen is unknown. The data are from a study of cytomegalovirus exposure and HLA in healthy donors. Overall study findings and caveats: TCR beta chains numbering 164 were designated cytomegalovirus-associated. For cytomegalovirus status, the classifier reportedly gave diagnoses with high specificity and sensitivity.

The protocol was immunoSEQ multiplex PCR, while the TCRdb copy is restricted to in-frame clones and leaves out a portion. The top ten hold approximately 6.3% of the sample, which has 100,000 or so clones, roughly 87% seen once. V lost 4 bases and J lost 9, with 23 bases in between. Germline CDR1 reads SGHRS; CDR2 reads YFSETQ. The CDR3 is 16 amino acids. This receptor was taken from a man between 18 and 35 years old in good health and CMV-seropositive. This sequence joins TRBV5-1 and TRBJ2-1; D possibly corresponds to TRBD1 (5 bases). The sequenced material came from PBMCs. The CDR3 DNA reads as TGCGCCAGCAGCCTGGGCCAGCGAGAAGCCCAGGGTGAGCAGTTCTTC. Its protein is CASSLGQREAQGEQFF.